The rows below give T cell receptor beta chains drawn from one sample of a study of blood T cells in healthy people across ages. TCRdb ran MiXCR on the 5' RACE reads and lists one entry per CDR3 protein. The sample contains under 2 million distinct CDR3 sequences, 30% to 40% of which appear only once. The sequencing sample was made of blood. All receptors come from a woman under 40 in good health. The CDR3 runs from the conserved cysteine through the conserved F or W. A D gene is named only where the DNA matches it firmly. The listing skips clone size in some rows; elsewhere it reads once, few, many or a size class.

V	size	J	D	DNA	CDR3
TRBV25-1	NA	TRBJ2-7	TRBD1	TGTGCCAGCAGTGAAACAGGGGGGTGGGCCGAGCAGTACTTC	CASSETGGWAEQYF
TRBV7-8	NA	TRBJ1-1	TRBD1	TGTACCAGCAGCGCACGGACAGGGGGGACTGAAGCTTTCTTT	CTSSARTGGTEAFF
TRBV7-2	few	TRBJ1-5	NA	TGTGCCAGCAGCTTACCCACGGGAAGCTATGAGCCCCAGCATTTT	CASSLPTGSYEPQHF
TRBV3-1	NA	TRBJ1-6	NA	TGTGCCAGCAGCCAAGGGTCAGGACAAAGAAATTCACCCCTCCACTTT	CASSQGSGQRNSPLHF
TRBV9	NA	TRBJ2-5	NA	TGTGCCAGCAGCGTAGAGCCGAAAGAGACCCAGTACTTC	CASSVEPKETQYF
TRBV29-1	NA	TRBJ2-7	NA	TGCAGCGTTGGGCTAAGGCTAACGGGAGTCTGGTACGAGCAGTACTTC	CSVGLRLTGVWYEQYF
TRBV12-3/TRBV12-4	few	TRBJ2-2	NA	TGTGCCAGCAATATAGACAGGATTGACACCGGGGAGCTGTTTTTT	CASNIDRIDTGELFF
TRBV5-1	many	TRBJ2-3	NA	TGCGCCAGCAGCGGCAGAGGGGACACAGATACGCAGTATTTT	CASSGRGDTDTQYF
TRBV5-1	once	TRBJ2-5	NA	TGCGCCAGCAGTTTTACGAGGGGGGAGACCCAGTACTTC	CASSFTRGETQYF
TRBV6-5	NA	TRBJ1-1	NA	TGTGCCAGCAGTTGGGGCAGGGGTGGCACTGAAGCTTTCTTT	CASSWGRGGTEAFF
TRBV18	NA	TRBJ1-2	TRBD1	TGTGCCAGCTCACCACCTCAAACTACAGGGGGCGCAGGTGGCTACACCTTC	CASSPPQTTGGAGGYTF
TRBV2	few	TRBJ2-2	NA	TGTGCCAGCAGTGATCACATCACCGGGGAGCTGTTTTTT	CASSDHITGELFF
TRBV7-3	few	TRBJ2-4	NA	TGTGCCAGCAGATCTAACTATTTGCCGGGGTCTAGCCTAGCCAAAAACATTCAGTACTTC	CASRSNYLPGSSLAKNIQYF
TRBV6-5	NA	TRBJ2-7	TRBD2	TGTGCCAGCAGTTTAGGACGGGCGCGGGAGGGGTACGAGCAGTACTTC	CASSLGRAREGYEQYF
TRBV14	NA	TRBJ1-6	NA	TGTGCCAGCAGCCAAGATCGGGGGGCGAATTCACCCCTCCACTTT	CASSQDRGANSPLHF
TRBV20-1	NA	TRBJ2-2	NA	TGCAGCGCTAGGAAAAACTCAGACACCGGGGAGCTGTTTTTT	CSARKNSDTGELFF
TRBV24-1	NA	TRBJ2-1	NA	TGTGCCCCATGCCAGTCGCTAGAGTTCTTC	CAPCQSLEFF
TRBV20-1	NA	TRBJ2-1	NA	TGCAGTGCTAGCATGGACAGTCTTAACAATGAGCAGTTCTTC	CSASMDSLNNEQFF
TRBV7-9	NA	TRBJ1-2	NA	TGTGCCAGCAGCTTAGTAGCAGGGTACTATGGCTACACCTTC	CASSLVAGYYGYTF
TRBV20-1	NA	TRBJ2-1	NA	TGCAGTGCTCCATACCCATCTGGGCGCTCCTACAATGAGCAGTTCTTC	CSAPYPSGRSYNEQFF
TRBV6-6	NA	TRBJ2-1	TRBD1	TGTGCCAGTTTAGAGACAGGGGGCGGTGAGCAGTTCTTC	CASLETGGGEQFF
TRBV9	few	TRBJ2-7	TRBD2	TGTGCCAGCAGCGTAAGAGGACTAGCGGACTACGAGCAGTACTTC	CASSVRGLADYEQYF
TRBV25-1	NA	TRBJ2-5	TRBD1	TGTGCCAGCAGACAGGGGGCACGAGAGACCCAGTACTTC	CASRQGARETQYF
TRBV10-3	many	TRBJ1-2	NA	TGTGCCATCAGTGAACCCGGGACGTATTATGGCTACACCTTC	CAISEPGTYYGYTF
TRBV12-3/TRBV12-4	few	TRBJ1-2	NA	TGTGCCAGCGCCCGTGTCACATATGGCTACACCTTC	CASARVTYGYTF
TRBV6-5	NA	TRBJ2-2	NA	TGTGCCAGCAGTTACAGTCCGATCAACACCGGGGAGCTGTTTTTT	CASSYSPINTGELFF